These T cell receptor beta chains were read from a single sample in a study of OX40 agonist ivuxolimab in advanced cancers. The assay was immunoSEQ multiplex PCR, and TCRdb's table has in-frame clones only and misses some. The sample consists of 7,500 to 10,000 clones, roughly 70% of them appearing once. The sample consisted of CD4+ or CD8+ T cells sorted from blood, taken in a trial of the OX40 agonist ivuxolimab. These receptors all come from an adult with an advanced solid tumor such as melanoma, head and neck, liver or kidney cancer. The CDR3 runs from the conserved cysteine through the conserved F or W. The D gene is left open where the match is weak. The size of a clone is reported for some rows only, either as once, few or many, or as a class for expanded clones.

D gene | clone size | J gene | V gene | CDR3 DNA | CDR3 protein
- | few | TRBJ1-2 | TRBV4-3 | TGCGCCAGCAGCCAAGATCCGACGGCGACTTATGGCTACACCTTC | CASSQDPTATYGYTF
- | - | TRBJ2-7 | TRBV27 | TGTGCCAGCAGGCGAATTGCCAACGAGCAGTACTTC | CASRRIANEQYF
- | few | TRBJ1-2 | TRBV4-1 | TGCGCCAGTTTTTACAGGGCCCACGGCTACACCTTC | CASFYRAHGYTF
- | - | TRBJ1-5 | TRBV27 | TGTGCCAGTGCCAGGGGTAGCAATCAGCCCCAGCATTTT | CASARGSNQPQHF
TRBD1 | - | TRBJ2-7 | TRBV2 | TGTGCCAGCAGCCAGACAGGGGGCTCCTACGAGCAGTACTTC | CASSQTGGSYEQYF
- | - | TRBJ2-1 | TRBV7-9 | TGTGCCAGCATCGGACTTGAGCAGTTCTTC | CASIGLEQFF
- | - | TRBJ2-3 | TRBV7-9 | TGTGCCAGCAGCTTCCCCCCGGGAACACTCACAGATACGCAGTATTTT | CASSFPPGTLTDTQYF
- | medium-sized | TRBJ2-7 | TRBV4-1 | TGCGCCAGCAGCCAAGACAAGGGCAGTGAACAGTACTTC | CASSQDKGSEQYF
- | - | TRBJ1-4 | TRBV2 | TGTGCCAGCAAGTGGCAGCCTAATGAAAAACTGTTTTTT | CASKWQPNEKLFF
- | few | TRBJ2-7 | TRBV2 | TGTGCCAGCCTGGGGACCTCCTACGAGCAGTACTTC | CASLGTSYEQYF
- | - | TRBJ1-2 | TRBV5-4 | TGTGCCAGCAGCGGAACCCCAACAGGGCGTAATGGCTACACCTTC | CASSGTPTGRNGYTF
- | - | TRBJ1-5 | TRBV7-6 | TGTGCCAGCAGCTTAGGGACCCCGGGCAATCAGCCCCAGCATTTT | CASSLGTPGNQPQHF
- | - | TRBJ2-7 | TRBV27 | TGTGCCAGCAGTCTCTCCCCTCCCGGAGTGAACGAGCAGTACTTC | CASSLSPPGVNEQYF
- | - | TRBJ2-3 | TRBV7-3 | TGTGCCAGCAGCTTAAGGCCGTCGGATACGCAGTATTTT | CASSLRPSDTQYF
TRBD2 | few | TRBJ2-7 | TRBV5-3 | TGTGCCAGAAGCTTGGCCAAGCGGGAGGTATTCTACGAGCAGTACTTC | CARSLAKREVFYEQYF
- | - | TRBJ2-7 | TRBV13 | TGTGCCAGCAGCCCCTCGGGCTATTACGAGCAGTACTTC | CASSPSGYYEQYF
TRBD1 | - | TRBJ1-5 | TRBV2 | TGTGCCAGCAGTGACAGGGGGAATCAGCCCCAGCATTTT | CASSDRGNQPQHF
TRBD2 | - | TRBJ2-1 | TRBV6-6 | TGTGCCAGCACTTATAGCGGGGCGGCCTACAATGAGCAGTTCTTC | CASTYSGAAYNEQFF
- | - | TRBJ2-3 | TRBV15 | TGTGCCACGAGGGGGGGCACAGATACGCAGTATTTT | CATRGGTDTQYF
- | - | TRBJ1-5 | TRBV6-5 | TGTGCCAGCAGTTACGAGGGTCGTAGCAATCAGCCCCAGCATTTT | CASSYEGRSNQPQHF
- | few | TRBJ2-5 | TRBV10-3 | TGTGCCATCAGTGAAGGCCAGCAGGATGGTGAGACCCAGTACTTC | CAISEGQQDGETQYF
- | - | TRBJ2-7 | TRBV13 | TGTGCCAGCAGCTCCGGGACTCCCTACGAGCAGTACTTC | CASSSGTPYEQYF
TRBD1 | once | TRBJ1-1 | TRBV7-2 | TGTGCCAGCAGCTTAGATCGGACAGGCTCACCCGACCACACTGAAGCTTTCTTT | CASSLDRTGSPDHTEAFF
TRBD1 | few | TRBJ1-2 | TRBV7-8 | TGTGCCAGCAGCCGGGACAGGGACGATGGCTACACCTTC | CASSRDRDDGYTF
TRBD1 | - | TRBJ1-1 | TRBV9 | TGTGCCAGCAGCGTAGATGATATGTCAGGGGGCATGAACACTGAAGCTTTCTTT | CASSVDDMSGGMNTEAFF
- | once | TRBJ1-1 | TRBV19 | TGTGCCAGTACCCTTCAATCCGGGCCGACTGAAGCTTTCTTT | CASTLQSGPTEAFF
TRBD2 | - | TRBJ2-7 | TRBV4-2 | TGTGCCAGCAGCCCGGGCTGGCGGGGGGGCCTGGGCTACGAGCAGTACTTC | CASSPGWRGGLGYEQYF
TRBD1 | - | TRBJ1-1 | TRBV10-3 | TGTGCCAGCAACCGACAGGGTAGCACTGAAGCTTTCTTT | CASNRQGSTEAFF
TRBD2 | - | TRBJ2-3 | TRBV5-1 | TGCGCCAGCAGCTTGAACGGGGGGGCAGGAGATACGCAGTATTTT | CASSLNGGAGDTQYF
- | - | TRBJ1-5 | TRBV2 | TGTGCCAGCCAGCAGGCAACCGATAGCAATCAGCCCCAGCATTTT | CASQQATDSNQPQHF
- | - | TRBJ2-5 | TRBV7-9 | TGTGCCAGCAGCGGGCGACTAGAAAAAGAGACCCAGTACTTC | CASSGRLEKETQYF
TRBD2 | few | TRBJ2-1 | TRBV7-8 | TGTGCCAGCAGCTGGCTAGCGGGAGCGCGGGAGCAGTTCTTC | CASSWLAGAREQFF
TRBD1 | once | TRBJ2-1 | TRBV7-3 | TGTGCCAGCAGCCCCGGGGACAGGATCTACAATGAGCAGTTCTTC | CASSPGDRIYNEQFF
- | few | TRBJ2-1 | TRBV5-1 | TGCGCCAGCAGGGTCTCCTCCGATGAGCAGTTCTTC | CASRVSSDEQFF
- | - | TRBJ2-3 | TRBV21-1 | TGTGCCAGCAGCGAAGGGGCTACAGTCATGCAAGATACGCAGTATTTT | CASSEGATVMQDTQYF
TRBD1 | few | TRBJ1-3 | TRBV6-6 | TGTGCCAGCAGACAGGGGACCTACTCTGGAAACACCATATATTTT | CASRQGTYSGNTIYF
TRBD1 | - | TRBJ1-3 | TRBV6-5 | TGTGCCAGCAGTTACTTTACAGGGGTTGAAAACACCATATATTTT | CASSYFTGVENTIYF